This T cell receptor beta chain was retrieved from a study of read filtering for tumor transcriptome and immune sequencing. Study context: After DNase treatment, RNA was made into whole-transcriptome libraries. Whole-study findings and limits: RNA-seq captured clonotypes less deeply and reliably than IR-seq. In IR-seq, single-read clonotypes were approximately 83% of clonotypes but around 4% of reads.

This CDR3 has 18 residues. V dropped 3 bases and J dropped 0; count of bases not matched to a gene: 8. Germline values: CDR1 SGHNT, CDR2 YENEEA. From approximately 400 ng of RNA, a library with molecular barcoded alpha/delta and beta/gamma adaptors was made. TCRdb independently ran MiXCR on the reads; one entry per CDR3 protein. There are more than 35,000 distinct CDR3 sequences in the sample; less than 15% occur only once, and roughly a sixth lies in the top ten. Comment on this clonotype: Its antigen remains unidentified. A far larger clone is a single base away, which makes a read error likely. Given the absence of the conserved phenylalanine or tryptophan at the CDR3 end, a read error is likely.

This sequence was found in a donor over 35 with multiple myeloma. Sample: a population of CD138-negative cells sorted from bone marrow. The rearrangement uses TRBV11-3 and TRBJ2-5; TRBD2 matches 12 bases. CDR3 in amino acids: CASSLTSGGRTYQETQYL. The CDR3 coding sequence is TGTGCCAGCAGCTTGACTAGCGGGGGCCGAACGTACCAAGAGACCCAGTACCTC.